This TCR beta chain was retrieved from a study of OX40 agonist ivuxolimab in advanced cancers. Study summary: Subjects had a mean age of about 60 years, with a range of roughly 23 to 79; around 84% were male.

This clone was picked up a small number of times. The target antigen is unknown. The CDR3 totals 14 residues. Trimming shortened V by 3 bases and J by 2 bases, and 8 bases separated the two germline ends. CDR1 and CDR2 (germline): LNHDA, SQIVND (reference sequence). Notes on the study in general: The study found among the lowest clonal expansion in partial responders at 0.1-3.0 mg/kg. The mean number of expanded clones was higher in CD8+ T cells than in CD4+. At doses 0.1 to 3.0 mg/kg, CD4+ and CD8+ clones expanded.

Repertoires were generated with immunoSEQ multiplex PCR, while TCRdb's copy carries only in-frame clones and drops some. The table has about 60,000 clones, 85% seen once. The sample in question was CD4+ or CD8+ T cells sorted from blood, obtained in a trial of the OX40 agonist ivuxolimab. The genes are TRBV19 and TRBJ1-3; D uncertain. This clonotype originated in an adult with an advanced solid tumor such as melanoma, head and neck, liver or kidney cancer. CDR3: CASSISATGNTIYF. CDR3 DNA sequence: TGTGCCAGTAGTATTTCCGCGACTGGAAACACCATATATTTT.